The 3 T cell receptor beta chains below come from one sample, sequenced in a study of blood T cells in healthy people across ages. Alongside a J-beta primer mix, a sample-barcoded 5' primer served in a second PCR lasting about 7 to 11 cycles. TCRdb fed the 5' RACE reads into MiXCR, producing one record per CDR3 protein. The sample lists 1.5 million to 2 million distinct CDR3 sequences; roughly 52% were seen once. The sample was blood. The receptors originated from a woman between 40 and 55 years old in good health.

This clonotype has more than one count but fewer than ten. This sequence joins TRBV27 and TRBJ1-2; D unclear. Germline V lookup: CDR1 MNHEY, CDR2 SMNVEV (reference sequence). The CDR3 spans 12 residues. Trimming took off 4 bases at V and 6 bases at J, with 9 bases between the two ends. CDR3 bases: TGTGCCAGCAGTTCTGGGAGCCATGGCTACACCTTC. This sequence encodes CASSSGSHGYTF.

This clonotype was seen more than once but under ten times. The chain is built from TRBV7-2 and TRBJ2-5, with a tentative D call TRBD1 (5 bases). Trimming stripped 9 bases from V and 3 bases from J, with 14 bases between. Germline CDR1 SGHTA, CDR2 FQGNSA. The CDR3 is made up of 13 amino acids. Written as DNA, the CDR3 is TGTGCCAGTAGATTCGCAGGGAAAGAGACCCAGTACTTC. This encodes CASRFAGKETQYF.

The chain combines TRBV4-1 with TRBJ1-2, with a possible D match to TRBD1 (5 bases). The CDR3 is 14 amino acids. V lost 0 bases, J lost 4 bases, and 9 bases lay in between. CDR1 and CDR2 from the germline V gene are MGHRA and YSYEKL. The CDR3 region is CASSQEGQGYGYTF. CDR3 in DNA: TGCGCCAGCAGCCAAGAGGGCCAGGGCTATGGCTACACCTTC.